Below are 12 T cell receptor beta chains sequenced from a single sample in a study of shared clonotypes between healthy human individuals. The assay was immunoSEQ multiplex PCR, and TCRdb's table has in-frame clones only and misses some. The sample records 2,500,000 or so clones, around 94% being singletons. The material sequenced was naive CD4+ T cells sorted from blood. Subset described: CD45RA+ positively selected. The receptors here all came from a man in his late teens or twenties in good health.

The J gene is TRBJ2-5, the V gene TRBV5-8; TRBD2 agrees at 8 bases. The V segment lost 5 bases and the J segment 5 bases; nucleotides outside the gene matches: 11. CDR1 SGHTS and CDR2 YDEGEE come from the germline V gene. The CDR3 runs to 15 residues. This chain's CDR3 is CASSSEVRGGETQYF. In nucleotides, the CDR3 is TGTGCCAGCAGTTCTGAGGTCCGCGGGGGGGAGACCCAGTACTTC.

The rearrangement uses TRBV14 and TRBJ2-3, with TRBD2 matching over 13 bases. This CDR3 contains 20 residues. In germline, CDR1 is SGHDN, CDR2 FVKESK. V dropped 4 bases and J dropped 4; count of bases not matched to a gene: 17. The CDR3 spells CASSPHSSPTSGGAADTQYF. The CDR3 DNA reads TGTGCCAGCAGCCCACACTCAAGCCCAACTAGCGGGGGGGCGGCAGATACGCAGTATTTT.

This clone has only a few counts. CDR3 nucleotides: TGTGCCAGCAGTTTAGTCGGACAGCGCAATCAGCCCCAGCATTTT. Residues: CASSLVGQRNQPQHF. The gene calls are TRBV28 and TRBJ1-5; tentatively, D is TRBD1 (6 bases). V was clipped by 2 bases and J by 2 bases, with 10 bases between them. The CDR3 runs to 15 residues. Germline CDR1 and CDR2: MDHEN and SYDVKM.

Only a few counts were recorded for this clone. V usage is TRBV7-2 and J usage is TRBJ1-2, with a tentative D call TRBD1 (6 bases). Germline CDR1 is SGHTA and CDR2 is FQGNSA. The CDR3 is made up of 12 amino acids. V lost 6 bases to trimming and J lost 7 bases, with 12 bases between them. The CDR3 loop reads CASSPGASGYTF. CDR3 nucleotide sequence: TGTGCCAGCAGTCCAGGGGCTTCTGGCTACACCTTC. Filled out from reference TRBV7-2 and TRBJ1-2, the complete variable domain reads GAGVSQSPSNKVTEKGKDVELRCDPISGHTALYWYRQSLGQGLEFLIYFQGNSAPDKSGLPSDRFSAERTGGSVSTLTIQRTQQEDSAVYLCASSPGASGYTFGSGTRLTVV.

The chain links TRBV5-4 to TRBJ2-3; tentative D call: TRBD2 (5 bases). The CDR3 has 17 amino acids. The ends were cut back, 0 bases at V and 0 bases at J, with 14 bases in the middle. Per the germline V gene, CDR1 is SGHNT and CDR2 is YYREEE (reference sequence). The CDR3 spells CASSLGTRSPSTDTQYF. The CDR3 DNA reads TGTGCCAGCAGCTTGGGTACTAGAAGCCCTAGCACAGATACGCAGTATTTT.

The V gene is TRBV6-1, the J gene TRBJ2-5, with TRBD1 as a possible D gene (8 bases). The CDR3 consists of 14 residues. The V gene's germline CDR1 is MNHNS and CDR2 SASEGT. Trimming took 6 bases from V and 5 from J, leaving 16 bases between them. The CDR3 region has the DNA TGTGCCAGCAGGGGCAGGGGGCGGGGGGAGACCCAGTACTTC. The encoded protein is CASRGRGRGETQYF.

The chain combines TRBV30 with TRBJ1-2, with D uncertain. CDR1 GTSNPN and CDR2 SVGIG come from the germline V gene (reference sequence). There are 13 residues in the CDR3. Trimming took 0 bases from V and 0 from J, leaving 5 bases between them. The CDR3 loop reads CAWSVVANYGYTF. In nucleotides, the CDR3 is TGTGCCTGGAGTGTGGTAGCTAACTATGGCTACACCTTC.

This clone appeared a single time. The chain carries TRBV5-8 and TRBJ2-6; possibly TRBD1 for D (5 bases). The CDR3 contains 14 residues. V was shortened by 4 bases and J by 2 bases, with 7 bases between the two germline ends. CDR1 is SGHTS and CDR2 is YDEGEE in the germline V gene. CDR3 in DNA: TGTGCCAGCAGCAGGGGCCCTGGGGCCAACGTCCTGACTTTC. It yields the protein CASSRGPGANVLTF.

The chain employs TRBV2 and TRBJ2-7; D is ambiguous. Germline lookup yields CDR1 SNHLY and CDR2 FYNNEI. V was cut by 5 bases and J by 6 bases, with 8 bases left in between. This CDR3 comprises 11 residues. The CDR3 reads CASSTIGEQYF. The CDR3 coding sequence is TGTGCCAGCAGTACAATCGGCGAGCAGTACTTC.

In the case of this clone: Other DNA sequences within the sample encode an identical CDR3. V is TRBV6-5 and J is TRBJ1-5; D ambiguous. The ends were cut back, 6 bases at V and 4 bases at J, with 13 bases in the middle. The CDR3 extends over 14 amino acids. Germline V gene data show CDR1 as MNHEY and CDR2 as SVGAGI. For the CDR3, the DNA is TGTGCCAGCAGCTATTCGGGATCAAATCAGCCCCAGCATTTT. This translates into CASSYSGSNQPQHF.

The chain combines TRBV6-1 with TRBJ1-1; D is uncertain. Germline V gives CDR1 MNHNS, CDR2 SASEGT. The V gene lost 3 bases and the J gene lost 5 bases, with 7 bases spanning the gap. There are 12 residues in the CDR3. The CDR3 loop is CASSDHTTEAFF. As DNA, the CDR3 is TGTGCCAGCAGTGACCATACAACTGAAGCTTTCTTT.

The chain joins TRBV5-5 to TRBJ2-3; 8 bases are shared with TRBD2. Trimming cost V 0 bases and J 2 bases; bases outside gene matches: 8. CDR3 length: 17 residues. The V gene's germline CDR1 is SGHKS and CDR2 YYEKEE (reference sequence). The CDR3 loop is CASSLGIREGPTDTQYF. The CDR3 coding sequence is TGTGCCAGCAGCTTGGGAATTCGGGAGGGCCCCACAGATACGCAGTATTTT.